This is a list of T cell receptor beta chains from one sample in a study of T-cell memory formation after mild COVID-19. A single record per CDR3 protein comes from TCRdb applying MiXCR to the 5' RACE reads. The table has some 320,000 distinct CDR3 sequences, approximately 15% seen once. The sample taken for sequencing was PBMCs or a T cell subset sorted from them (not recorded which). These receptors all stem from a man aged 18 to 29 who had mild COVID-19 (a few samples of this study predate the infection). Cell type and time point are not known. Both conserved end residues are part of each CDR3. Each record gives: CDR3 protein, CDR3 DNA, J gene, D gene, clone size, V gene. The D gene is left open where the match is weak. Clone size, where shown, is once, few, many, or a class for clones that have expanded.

CDR3: CASLGTNTDTQYF
DNA: TGTGCCAGCCTAGGGACAAACACAGATACGCAGTATTTT
J: TRBJ2-3
D: .
size: .
V: TRBV19

CDR3: CASSQEFKGAWGFETQYF
DNA: TGTGCCAGCAGCCAAGAGTTTAAGGGTGCGTGGGGATTCGAGACCCAGTACTTC
J: TRBJ2-5
D: .
size: few
V: TRBV3-1

CDR3: CASSVVRDRGNSPLHF
DNA: TGTGCCAGCAGCGTAGTTAGGGACAGGGGTAATTCACCCCTCCACTTT
J: TRBJ1-6
D: TRBD1
size: few
V: TRBV9

CDR3: CASSLVGAGGLEQYF
DNA: TGTGCCAGCAGCTTAGTTGGCGCGGGGGGGCTTGAGCAGTACTTC
J: TRBJ2-7
D: TRBD2
size: .
V: TRBV7-2

CDR3: CASSQAAHTEAFF
DNA: TGTGCCAGCAGCCAAGCGGCCCACACTGAAGCTTTCTTT
J: TRBJ1-1
D: .
size: .
V: TRBV3-1

CDR3: CSTRRQGDYGYTF
DNA: TGCAGCACGCGTAGACAGGGGGACTATGGCTACACCTTC
J: TRBJ1-2
D: TRBD1
size: once
V: TRBV29-1

CDR3: CASSLLAPSYEQYF
DNA: TGTGCCAGCAGCCTACTAGCGCCCTCCTACGAGCAGTACTTC
J: TRBJ2-7
D: TRBD2
size: many
V: TRBV7-2

CDR3: CASSLERARTNTEAFF
DNA: TGTGCCAGCAGCTTAGAAAGGGCCAGGACAAACACTGAAGCTTTCTTT
J: TRBJ1-1
D: .
size: .
V: TRBV11-1

CDR3: CASSLGLAGALRHNEQFF
DNA: TGTGCCAGCAGCCTCGGACTAGCGGGGGCCCTCAGACACAATGAGCAGTTCTTC
J: TRBJ2-1
D: TRBD2
size: .
V: TRBV7-9

CDR3: CASRTYRRHSGNTIYF
DNA: TGTGCCAGCCGAACCTACAGGAGGCACTCTGGAAACACCATATATTTT
J: TRBJ1-3
D: .
size: few
V: TRBV11-2

CDR3: CASSSGGRAVDTQYF
DNA: TGCGCCAGCAGCTCCGGGGGCCGAGCTGTCGATACGCAGTATTTT
J: TRBJ2-3
D: .
size: many
V: TRBV5-1

CDR3: CASRPGGQNTGELFF
DNA: TGTGCCAGCAGGCCAGGGGGGCAGAACACCGGGGAGCTGTTTTTT
J: TRBJ2-2
D: .
size: .
V: TRBV9

CDR3: CASSRDEQYF
DNA: TGTGCCAGCAGCCGAGACGAGCAGTACTTC
J: TRBJ2-7
D: .
size: .
V: TRBV7-9

CDR3: CSATGTGGNEKLFF
DNA: TGCAGTGCGACCGGGACGGGAGGGAATGAAAAACTGTTTTTT
J: TRBJ1-4
D: .
size: few
V: TRBV20-1

CDR3: CASSPTWRVGYTF
DNA: TGTGCCAGCAGCCCTACTTGGAGGGTTGGCTACACCTTC
J: TRBJ1-2
D: .
size: .
V: TRBV7-2

CDR3: CASSSGDSNQPQHF
DNA: TGCGCCAGCAGCTCCGGAGACAGCAATCAGCCCCAGCATTTT
J: TRBJ1-5
D: .
size: many
V: TRBV5-1

CDR3: CASSGRHNSPLHF
DNA: TGTGCCAGCAGTGGTCGTCATAATTCACCCCTCCACTTT
J: TRBJ1-6
D: .
size: .
V: TRBV25-1

CDR3: CASSSGGSQPQHF
DNA: TGTGCCAGCAGCTCGGGGGGTAGTCAGCCCCAGCATTTT
J: TRBJ1-5
D: .
size: few
V: TRBV7-9

CDR3: CASSFGSRGNQPQHF
DNA: TGTGCCAGCAGTTTTGGTAGTCGGGGCAATCAGCCCCAGCATTTT
J: TRBJ1-5
D: .
size: few
V: TRBV7-2

CDR3: CASTRFLDSEAFF
DNA: TGTGCCAGCACCCGCTTTCTGGACAGTGAAGCTTTCTTT
J: TRBJ1-1
D: .
size: few
V: TRBV6-5

CDR3: CASRTTVGTGELFF
DNA: TGCGCCAGCAGAACGACAGTCGGCACCGGGGAGCTGTTTTTT
J: TRBJ2-2
D: .
size: few
V: TRBV5-1

CDR3: CSARDQGWELFF
DNA: TGCAGTGCTAGAGATCAGGGGTGGGAGCTGTTTTTT
J: TRBJ2-2
D: .
size: .
V: TRBV20-1

CDR3: CASGGVEGNQPQHF
DNA: TGTGCCAGCGGGGGGGTGGAGGGCAATCAGCCCCAGCATTTT
J: TRBJ1-5
D: .
size: few
V: TRBV12-3/TRBV12-4